The 28 T cell receptor beta chains in this list originate from one sample, sequenced in a study of T cell responses to AZD1222 COVID-19 vaccine. Sequenced by immunoSEQ multiplex PCR; TCRdb stores in-frame clones only, minus some. The sample has about 60,000 clones, 65% to 90% seen once; the top ten hold roughly 19%. The specimen comprised peripheral blood, sampled on day 0 of AZD1222 vaccination. These receptors were taken from an adult in good health.

V usage is TRBV2 and J usage is TRBJ2-1; the D gene is possibly TRBD1 (6 bases). Trimming cost V 6 bases and J 2 bases, with 14 bases left between them. There are 15 residues in the CDR3. The germline CDR1 and CDR2 sequences are SNHLY and FYNNEI. This CDR3 is CASSHSTGPYNEQFF. The CDR3 nucleotides read TGTGCCAGCAGCCACTCGACAGGCCCCTACAATGAGCAGTTCTTC. Variable domain in full (rest from reference TRBV2 and TRBJ2-1): EPEVTQTPSHQVTQMGQEVILRCVPISNHLYFYWYRQILGQKVEFLVSFYNNEISEKSEIFDDQFSVERPDGSNFTLKIRSTKLEDSAMYFCASSHSTGPYNEQFFGPGTRLTVL.

V and J are TRBV5-1 and TRBJ1-1; 8 bases match TRBD1. The trim removed 0 bases at V and 6 bases at J, leaving 7 bases unmatched. Germline V lookup: CDR1 SGHRS, CDR2 YFSETQ. The CDR3 runs to 15 residues. CDR3 DNA sequence: TGCGCCAGCAGCTTGGAGATGGGACAGGCCTCTGAAGCTTTCTTT. Protein product: CASSLEMGQASEAFF.

The CDR3 reads CASSFTWGGTQPQHF. DNA for the CDR3: TGCGCCAGCAGCTTCACGTGGGGGGGGACTCAGCCCCAGCATTTT. The rearrangement joins TRBV5-1 to TRBJ1-5; tentative D call: TRBD1 (5 bases). This CDR3 has 15 residues. The V and J ends lost 2 bases and 6 bases respectively, with 15 bases between them. Germline V CDR1 and CDR2: SGHRS, YFSETQ.

The V and J genes are TRBV19 and TRBJ1-4; 8 bases match TRBD1. V shed 5 bases, J shed 0 bases, and the junction held 5 bases outside the gene matches. The CDR3 is 16 residues long. Germline loops: CDR1 LNHDA, CDR2 SQIVND (reference sequence). CDR3 protein: CASSAWGQATNEKLFF. In DNA form, the CDR3 reads TGTGCCAGTAGTGCCTGGGGACAGGCAACTAATGAAAAACTGTTTTTT.

In its sample, this clone was seen a few times. The chain employs TRBV11-1 and TRBJ2-1; D unresolved. CDR3 length: 13 residues. CDR1 SGHAT and CDR2 FQDESV come from the germline V gene (reference sequence). Deletions cut 2 bases from V and 8 bases from J, with 10 bases between. CDR3 in DNA: TGTGCCAGCAGCTTAAAGACAATGGATGAGCAGTTCTTC. Protein product: CASSLKTMDEQFF.

The chain has TRBV6-5 and TRBJ2-5, with D possibly being TRBD1 or TRBD2 (6 bases each). Germline V gives CDR1 MNHEY, CDR2 SVGAGI. The V end was cut by 6 bases, the J end by 13 bases, with 15 bases between. This CDR3 contains 11 residues. The CDR3 region is CASSGTSRGYF. The DNA for the CDR3 is TGTGCCAGCAGCGGGACTTCCAGGGGGTACTTC.

The chain recombines TRBV9 with TRBJ2-1; D gene unclear. The germline V and J ends were trimmed by 4 bases and 10 bases, with 12 bases remaining between them. CDR1 SGDLS and CDR2 YYNGEE come from the germline V gene. The CDR3 length is 12 residues. Here the CDR3 DNA reads TGTGCCAGCAGCCAAGTAGTCGGAGAGCAGTTCTTC. The encoded protein is CASSQVVGEQFF.

The DNA for the CDR3 is TGTGCCAGCATGGACAGAATACTGAACACTGAAGCTTTCTTT. This sequence encodes CASMDRILNTEAFF. The J gene is TRBJ1-1, the V gene TRBV6-5, with a possible D match to TRBD1 (6 bases). Germline V gives CDR1 MNHEY, CDR2 SVGAGI. The length of the CDR3 is 14 residues. V was trimmed by 7 bases and J by 0 bases, leaving 12 bases between them.

The V gene is TRBV7-8, the J gene TRBJ1-3; TRBD1 matches 7 bases. Trimming took 2 bases from V and 4 from J; bases not matched to a gene: 5. The CDR3 runs to 15 residues. The germline CDR1 and CDR2 sequences are SGHVS and FQNEAQ. The CDR3 reads CASSLSTGEGNTIYF. The CDR3 bases are TGTGCCAGCAGCTTATCTACAGGGGAGGGAAACACCATATATTTT.

This sequence joins TRBV6-5 and TRBJ1-2; 8 bases are a match to TRBD1. V gave up 8 bases and J gave up 7 bases; unmatched junction bases: 12. Germline V lookup: CDR1 MNHEY, CDR2 SVGAGI. This CDR3 has 14 residues. The CDR3 nucleotides read TGTGCCAGCCACAGCGATAACAGGGGGGGTGGCTACACCTTC. It is translated as CASHSDNRGGGYTF.

This clone was detected once. This chain uses TRBV30 with TRBJ1-1; tentative D call: TRBD1 (5 bases). Trimming took off 1 base at V and 4 bases at J, with 13 bases between the two ends. The CDR3 is made up of 14 amino acids. The germline V gene has CDR1 GTSNPN and CDR2 SVGIG (reference sequence). The CDR3, as DNA: TGTGCCTGGAGTGGGGGAGGGGCTCGCACTGAAGCTTTCTTT. Amino acid sequence: CAWSGGGARTEAFF.

In its sample, this clone was seen a few times. This chain joins TRBV5-8 and TRBJ1-2; perhaps TRBD1 as D (6 bases). CDR3 size: 13 residues. Looked up from germline, CDR1 is SGHTS and CDR2 is YDEGEE. The V and J ends lost 4 bases and 3 bases respectively, with 10 bases between them. The CDR3 sequence: CASSQTGYYGYTF. The CDR3 coding sequence is TGTGCCAGCAGCCAAACAGGGTACTATGGCTACACCTTC.

The chain joins TRBV6-5 to TRBJ1-6, with TRBD1 matching 8 bases. From germline, CDR1 is MNHEY and CDR2 SVGAGI. The trim removed 2 bases at V and 9 bases at J, leaving 9 bases unmatched. The CDR3 length is 16 residues. This CDR3 is CASSYATGQGGSPLHF. As DNA, the CDR3 is TGTGCCAGCAGTTACGCGACAGGACAGGGTGGTTCACCCCTCCACTTT.

This clone came up once. V usage is TRBV5-1 and J usage is TRBJ2-7; D is ambiguous. Looked up from germline, CDR1 is SGHRS and CDR2 is YFSETQ. Between the trimmed V and J ends, which lost 4 bases and 0 bases, there was a span of 11 bases. The CDR3 runs to 14 residues. The CDR3 region is CASSIPGDSYEQYF. As DNA, the CDR3 is TGCGCCAGCAGCATCCCGGGCGACTCCTACGAGCAGTACTTC.

This clone was recorded only once. The chain couples TRBV28 to TRBJ1-5; D unclear. The CDR3 length is 15 residues. Germline V gene sequence: CDR1 MDHEN, CDR2 SYDVKM. Trimming shortened V by 2 bases and J by 4 bases, and 12 bases separated the two germline ends. In nucleotides, the CDR3 is TGTGCCAGCAGTTTAGCCGGGCCGGCGAATCAGCCCCAGCATTTT. Translating gives CASSLAGPANQPQHF.

This chain connects TRBV5-1 to TRBJ1-1, with 7 bases that match TRBD1. The germline gives CDR1 SGHRS, CDR2 YFSETQ. CDR3 length equals 15 residues. V trimming: 4 bases; J trimming: 4 bases; junction bases outside the gene matches: 10. The CDR3 DNA follows: TGCGCCAGCAGCCCCACGACGGCAGGGGGCACTGAAGCTTTCTTT. Its translation: CASSPTTAGGTEAFF.

This clone was recorded a few times. V and J are TRBV7-9 and TRBJ2-3; TRBD2 matches 7 bases. The CDR3 sequence is 16 residues long. V shed 2 bases, J shed 4 bases, and the junction held 9 bases outside the gene matches. CDR1 and CDR2 from the germline V gene are SEHNR and FQNEAQ (reference sequence). The CDR3 loop is CASSLWRAGEADTQYF. Written as DNA, the CDR3 is TGTGCCAGCAGCTTATGGCGCGCGGGGGAGGCAGATACGCAGTATTTT.

The rearrangement links TRBV28 to TRBJ2-2, with D unresolved. This CDR3 contains 16 residues. Germline V gene data show CDR1 as MDHEN and CDR2 as SYDVKM. Trimming stripped 1 base from V and 0 bases from J, with 9 bases between. This CDR3 is CASSLYGQSNTGELFF. The DNA for the CDR3 is TGTGCCAGCAGTTTATACGGGCAGTCGAACACCGGGGAGCTGTTTTTT.

The CDR3 bases are TGTGCCAGCAGTTTCAACGCGAATCAGCCCCAGCATTTT. As protein: CASSFNANQPQHF. The chain recombines TRBV6-5 with TRBJ1-5; D is unclear. V lost 4 bases to trimming and J lost 4 bases, with 8 bases between them. Germline V gives CDR1 MNHEY, CDR2 SVGAGI. This CDR3 contains 13 residues.

The chain carries TRBV25-1 and TRBJ2-7, with unresolved D. This CDR3 region has 14 residues. Germline V gene sequence: CDR1 MGHDK, CDR2 SYGVNS. V gave up 4 bases and J gave up 2 bases, with 12 bases separating them. The CDR3 loop is CASSGEEHTYEQYF. The CDR3 DNA reads TGTGCCAGCAGTGGAGAGGAGCACACCTACGAGCAGTACTTC.

The chain carries TRBV7-2 and TRBJ2-1, with TRBD2 matching 10 bases. This CDR3 has 13 residues. The junction had 4 bases not matched to a gene; V was cut back by 4 bases and J by 10 bases. The germline CDR1 and CDR2 sequences are SGHTA and FQGNSA. The CDR3 DNA follows: TGTGCCAGCAGCTCACGGACTAGCGGAGAGCAGTTCTTC. It specifies CASSSRTSGEQFF.

The chain links TRBV19 to TRBJ2-3; D is unclear. Germline V lookup: CDR1 LNHDA, CDR2 SQIVND (reference sequence). Trimming left V 6 bases short and J 2 bases short, with 12 bases between. CDR3 length equals 14 residues. In DNA, the CDR3 is TGTGCCAGTAGCCTTAGTGTTCCCACAGATACGCAGTATTTT. It is translated as CASSLSVPTDTQYF.

CDR3 protein: CASSLVGGFGNQPQHF. The CDR3 DNA reads as TGTGCCAGCAGCTTAGTTGGAGGGTTTGGCAATCAGCCCCAGCATTTT. This chain links TRBV7-2 with TRBJ1-5; D unresolved. Germline V gene data show CDR1 as SGHTA and CDR2 as FQGNSA. Trimming removed 1 base from V and 2 bases from J, with 12 bases in between. The CDR3 loop spans 16 amino acids.

The chain employs TRBV27 and TRBJ1-5; D remains unclear. Trimming pared 8 bases from V and 2 bases from J, leaving 10 bases between. The germline V gene has CDR1 MNHEY and CDR2 SMNVEV (reference sequence). The CDR3 consists of 13 residues. The CDR3 sequence is CASGRSGNQPQHF. Here the CDR3 DNA reads TGTGCCAGCGGTCGGAGCGGCAATCAGCCCCAGCATTTT.

The rearrangement links TRBV6-5 to TRBJ1-5; 8 bases fit TRBD1. V gave up 5 bases and J gave up 5 bases; unmatched junction bases: 8. This CDR3 region has 15 residues. CDR1 is MNHEY, CDR2 SVGAGI, per germline. The CDR3, as DNA: TGTGCCAGCAGTACTCGGACAGGGAGGGATCAGCCCCAGCATTTT. Its protein is CASSTRTGRDQPQHF.

The V and J genes are TRBV2 and TRBJ1-1; no reliable D call. V lost 8 bases to trimming and J lost 0 bases, with 10 bases between them. Germline lookup yields CDR1 SNHLY and CDR2 FYNNEI. This CDR3 spans 13 amino acids. CDR3: CASEGVLNTEAFF. CDR3 in DNA: TGTGCCAGCGAGGGAGTTTTGAACACTGAAGCTTTCTTT.

V gene TRBV14 combines with J gene TRBJ1-6; D remains ambiguous. CDR1 and CDR2 from the germline V gene are SGHDN and FVKESK. Trimming shortened V by 1 base and J by 7 bases, and 11 bases separated the two germline ends. The CDR3 has 15 amino acids. This CDR3 is CASSQGPGENSPLHF. DNA of the CDR3: TGTGCCAGCAGCCAAGGGCCCGGGGAGAATTCACCCCTCCACTTT.

V is TRBV9 and J is TRBJ2-3; D ambiguous. This CDR3 comprises 12 residues. CDR1 SGDLS and CDR2 YYNGEE come from the germline V gene. Trimming cost V 0 bases and J 4 bases, with 3 bases left between them. The CDR3 DNA sequence: TGTGCCAGCAGCGTAGAGTCAGATACGCAGTATTTT. Its protein is CASSVESDTQYF.